This T cell receptor beta chain was recorded in a study of cytomegalovirus exposure and HLA in healthy donors. Study-wide context: Findings of an earlier analysis included over 95 million unique TCR beta sequences from roughly 200 million T cells. Study-level findings and limits: Highly shared sequence variants in one cluster were likely a sequencing artifact.

Note on this clone: Antigen: not known.

V was shortened by 1 base and J by 5 bases, with 14 bases between the two germline ends. The CDR3 is 16 amino acids. Per germline, CDR1 SEHNR and CDR2 FQNEAQ (reference sequence). Vbeta (60) and Jbeta (13) primers were used in the PCR. Libraries were prepared by immunoSEQ multiplex PCR; TCRdb keeps only in-frame clonotypes and omits some of them. The table records 200,000 to 250,000 clones, roughly 80% of them present only once. Sequencing input: PBMCs. This clonotype originated in a girl aged 2-10 years in good health and CMV-seronegative. V gene TRBV7-9 combines with J gene TRBJ2-2; D possibly corresponds to TRBD2 (6 bases). CDR3 loop: CASSLEPGGSTGELFF. In DNA, the CDR3 is TGTGCCAGCAGCTTAGAACCCGGGGGTTCAACCGGGGAGCTGTTTTTT.